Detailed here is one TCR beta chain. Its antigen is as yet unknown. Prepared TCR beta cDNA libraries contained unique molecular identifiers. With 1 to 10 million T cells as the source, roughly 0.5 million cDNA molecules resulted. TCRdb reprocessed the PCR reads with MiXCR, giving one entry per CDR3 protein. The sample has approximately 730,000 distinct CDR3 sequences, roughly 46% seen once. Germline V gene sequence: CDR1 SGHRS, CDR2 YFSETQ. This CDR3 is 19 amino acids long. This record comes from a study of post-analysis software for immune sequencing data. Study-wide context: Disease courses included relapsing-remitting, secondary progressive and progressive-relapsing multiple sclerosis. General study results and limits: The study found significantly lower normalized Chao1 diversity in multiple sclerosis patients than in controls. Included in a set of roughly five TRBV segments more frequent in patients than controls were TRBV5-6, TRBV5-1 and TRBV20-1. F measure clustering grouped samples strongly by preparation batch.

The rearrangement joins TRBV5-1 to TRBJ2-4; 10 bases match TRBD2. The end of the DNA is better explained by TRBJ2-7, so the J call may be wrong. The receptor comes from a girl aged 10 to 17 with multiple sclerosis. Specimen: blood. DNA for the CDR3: TGCGCCAGCAGCTCCCACGGGCTAGCGGGAGTCGTAAGGACCTACGAGCAGTACTTC. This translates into CASSSHGLAGVVRTYEQYF.